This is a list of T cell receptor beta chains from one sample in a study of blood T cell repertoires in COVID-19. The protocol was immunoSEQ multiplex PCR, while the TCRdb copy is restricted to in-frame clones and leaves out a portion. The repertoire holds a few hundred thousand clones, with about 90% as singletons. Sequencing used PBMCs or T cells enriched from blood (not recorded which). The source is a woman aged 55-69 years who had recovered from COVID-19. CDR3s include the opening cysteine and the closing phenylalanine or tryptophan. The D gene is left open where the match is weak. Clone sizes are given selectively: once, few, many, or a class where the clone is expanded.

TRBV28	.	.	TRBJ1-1	TGTGCCAGCAGTTGGTACAGGGCGAACACTGAAGCTTTCTTT	CASSWYRANTEAFF
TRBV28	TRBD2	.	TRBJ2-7	TGTGCCAGCAGCAGCGGGACCTACGAGCAGTACTTC	CASSSGTYEQYF
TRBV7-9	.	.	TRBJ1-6	TGTGCCAGCAGCTTAGGATCAGGGGCAGGCGATTCACCCCTCCACTTT	CASSLGSGAGDSPLHF
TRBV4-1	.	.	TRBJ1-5	TGCGCCAGCAGCCAAGTAGGAGGCCTTAGCAATCAGCCCCAGCATTTT	CASSQVGGLSNQPQHF
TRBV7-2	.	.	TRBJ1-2	TGTGCCAGCAGCTTAGGTCTGAGAGGAAATGGCTACACCTTC	CASSLGLRGNGYTF
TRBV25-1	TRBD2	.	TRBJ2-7	TGTGCCAGCGGCCGACCGGGGGGCGAGCAGTACTTC	CASGRPGGEQYF
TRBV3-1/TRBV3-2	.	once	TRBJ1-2	TGTGCCAGCAGCCAAGATTCAACAGGGCGAGCTGGCTACACCTTC	CASSQDSTGRAGYTF
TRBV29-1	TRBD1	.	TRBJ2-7	TGCAGCACCGGGACAGGGCCCTACGAGCAGTACTTC	CSTGTGPYEQYF
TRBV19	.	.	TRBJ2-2	TGTGCCAGTAGTATGGTCAGGGGCACCGGGGAGCTGTTTTTT	CASSMVRGTGELFF
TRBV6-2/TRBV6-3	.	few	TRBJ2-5	TGTGCCAGCAGTTACCCAGACCAAGAGACCCAGTACTTC	CASSYPDQETQYF
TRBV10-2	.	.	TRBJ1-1	TGCGCCAGCAGTGACTCTAACACTGAAGCTTTCTTT	CASSDSNTEAFF
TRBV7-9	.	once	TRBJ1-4	TGTGCCAGCAGCCCCCTGGTACAAGAAGAACTGTTTTTT	CASSPLVQEELFF
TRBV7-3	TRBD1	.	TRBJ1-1	TGTGCCAGCAGCTCTGCAGGGGGTTCGGTTGAAGCTTTCTTT	CASSSAGGSVEAFF
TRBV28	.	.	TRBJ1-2	TGTGCCAGCAGTTTCGATTCAGGCTATGGCTACACCTTC	CASSFDSGYGYTF
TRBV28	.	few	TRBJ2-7	TGTGCCACGACACTCGCTACCACCTACGAGCAGTACTTC	CATTLATTYEQYF
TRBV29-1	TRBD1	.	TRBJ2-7	TGCAGCGTTCGACAGGGTTGGGAGCAGTACTTC	CSVRQGWEQYF
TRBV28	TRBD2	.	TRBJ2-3	TGTGCCAGCAGTCTAGACGGACTAGCGGGCACCACAGATACGCAGTATTTT	CASSLDGLAGTTDTQYF
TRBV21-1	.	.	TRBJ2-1	TGTGCCAGCAACCCCAGACAGGGGGCCTATGAGCAGTTCTTC	CASNPRQGAYEQFF
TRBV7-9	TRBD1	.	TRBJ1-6	TGTGCCAGCAGTACAGGGGGCATGGCACCCCTCCACTTT	CASSTGGMAPLHF
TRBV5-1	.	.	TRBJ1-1	TGCGCCAGCAGCTTGATAGGCAGCGACACTGAAGCTTTCTTT	CASSLIGSDTEAFF
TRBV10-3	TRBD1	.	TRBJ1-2	TGTGCCATCAGTGAGCGGGGACAGGGGGAAGGCTACACCTTC	CAISERGQGEGYTF
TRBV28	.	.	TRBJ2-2	TGTGCCAGCAGTTTAGGGCTTGGGGGGGCCGTCGGGGAGCTGTTTTTT	CASSLGLGGAVGELFF
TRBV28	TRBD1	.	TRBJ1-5	TGTGCCAGCAGTCCGGGGGGGACAGGGTACCAGCCCCAGCATTTT	CASSPGGTGYQPQHF
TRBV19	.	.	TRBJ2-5	TGTGCCTCAGAAGGGGGGGGCGATTTGGAGACCCAGTACTTC	CASEGGGDLETQYF
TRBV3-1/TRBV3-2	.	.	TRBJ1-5	TGTGCCAGCAGCCAAGTGGCAGCAACGGGACAGCCCCAGCATTTT	CASSQVAATGQPQHF
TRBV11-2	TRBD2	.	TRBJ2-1	TGTGCCAGCAGCCCGTCTTCGGGAGGCTCCTACAATGAGCAGTTCTTC	CASSPSSGGSYNEQFF
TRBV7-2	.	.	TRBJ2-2	TGTGCCAGCAGCCAGCAGGGGTTGGGAACCGGGGAGCTGTTTTTT	CASSQQGLGTGELFF
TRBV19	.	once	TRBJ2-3	TGTGCCACCCCCGCAGGGGACACTAGCACAGATACGCAGTATTTT	CATPAGDTSTDTQYF
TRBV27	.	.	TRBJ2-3	TGTGCCAGCAGTCGTGGGGAGACTTTAAGTAAGCCGCAGTATTTT	CASSRGETLSKPQYF
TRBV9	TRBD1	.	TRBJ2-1	TGTGCCAGCAGCGTGGGCGGGACAGGGATGGGTGAGCAGTTCTTC	CASSVGGTGMGEQFF
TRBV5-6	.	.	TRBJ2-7	TGTGCCAGCAGCCGAACCCGGTACGAGCAGTACTTC	CASSRTRYEQYF
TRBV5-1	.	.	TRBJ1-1	TGCGCCAGCAGCTATAATGACAGGTCCCACGTGGCTTTCTTT	CASSYNDRSHVAFF
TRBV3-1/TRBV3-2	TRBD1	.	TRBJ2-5	TGTGCCAGCAGCCTTCAGGGGGCGGGAGAGACCCAGTACTTC	CASSLQGAGETQYF
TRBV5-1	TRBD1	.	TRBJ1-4	TGCGCCAGCAGCTCAGGGACAGGGGGCGAAAATGAAAAACTGTTTTTT	CASSSGTGGENEKLFF
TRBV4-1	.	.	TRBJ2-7	TGCGCCAGCAGCCAGGGGAGTTCGTACGAGCAGTACTTC	CASSQGSSYEQYF
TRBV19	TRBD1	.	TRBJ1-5	TGTGCCAGCAGGGACAGGGGTATGGGTCAGCCCCAGCATTTT	CASRDRGMGQPQHF